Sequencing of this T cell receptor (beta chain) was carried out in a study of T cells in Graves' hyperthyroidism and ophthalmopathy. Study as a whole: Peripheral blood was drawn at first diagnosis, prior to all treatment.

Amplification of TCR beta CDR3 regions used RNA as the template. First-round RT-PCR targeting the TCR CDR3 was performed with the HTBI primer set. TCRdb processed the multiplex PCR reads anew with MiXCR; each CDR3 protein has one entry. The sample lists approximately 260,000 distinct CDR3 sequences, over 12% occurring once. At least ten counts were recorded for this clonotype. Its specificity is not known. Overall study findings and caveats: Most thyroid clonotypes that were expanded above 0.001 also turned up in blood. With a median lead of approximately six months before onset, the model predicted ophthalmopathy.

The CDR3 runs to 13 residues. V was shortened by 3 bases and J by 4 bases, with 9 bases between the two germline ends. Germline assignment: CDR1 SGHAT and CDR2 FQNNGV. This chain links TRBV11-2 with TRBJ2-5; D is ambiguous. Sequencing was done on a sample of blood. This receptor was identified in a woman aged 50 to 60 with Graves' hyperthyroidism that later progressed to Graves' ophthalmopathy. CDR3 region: CASSFRPIETQYF. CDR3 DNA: TGTGCCAGCAGCTTCCGGCCGATAGAGACCCAGTACTTC.